A selection of T cell receptor beta chains follows, all from one sample in a study of blood T cell repertoires in COVID-19. Assay used: immunoSEQ multiplex PCR; TCRdb lists only in-frame clones, some missing. The table includes approximately 210,000 clones, 82% detected once. The sequenced material came from PBMCs or T cells enriched from blood (not recorded which). These receptor sequences come from a man between 40 and 49 years old who had recovered from COVID-19. Each CDR3 is given with its conserved first and last residue. A D gene is named only where the DNA matches it firmly. Clone size is given for some rows only: seen once, a few or many times, or a class if the clone is expanded.

. | TRBJ2-3 | TRBV7-2 | . | CASSLEGVSTDTQYF | TGTGCCAGCAGCCTTGAGGGAGTTAGTACAGATACGCAGTATTTT
. | TRBJ1-2 | TRBV6-5 | . | CASRPNGKNYGYTF | TGTGCCAGCAGACCCAACGGGAAAAACTATGGCTACACCTTC
. | TRBJ2-3 | TRBV7-2 | TRBD2 | CASSPGLAYTQYF | TGTGCCAGCAGCCCGGGACTAGCATATACGCAGTATTTT
. | TRBJ2-1 | TRBV30 | TRBD1 | CAWSRTGDNEQFF | TGTGCCTGGTCACGGACAGGCGACAATGAGCAGTTCTTC
. | TRBJ2-1 | TRBV4-3 | . | CASSHVSAGYNEQFF | TGCGCCAGCAGCCATGTATCTGCAGGCTACAATGAGCAGTTCTTC
. | TRBJ1-1 | TRBV13 | . | CASSLRRDLNTEAFF | TGTGCCAGCAGCTTACGACGGGACTTGAACACTGAAGCTTTCTTT
. | TRBJ2-7 | TRBV28 | . | CASRGARAKRYESYEQYF | TGTGCCAGCAGGGGGGCCAGAGCGAAAAGATATGAATCCTACGAGCAGTACTTC
. | TRBJ2-3 | TRBV18 | TRBD1 | CASSTTGYTDTQYF | TGTGCCAGCTCAACGACAGGGTATACAGATACGCAGTATTTT
many | TRBJ2-2 | TRBV7-9 | . | CASISGNTGELFF | TGTGCCAGCATAAGCGGGAACACCGGGGAGCTGTTTTTT
. | TRBJ2-3 | TRBV7-3 | TRBD2 | CASSPTRAGAGDADTQYF | TGTGCCAGCAGCCCTACCCGAGCTGGGGCGGGAGACGCAGATACGCAGTATTTT
. | TRBJ2-7 | TRBV6-2/TRBV6-3 | . | CASSFIYEQYF | TGTGCCAGCAGTTTTATCTACGAGCAGTACTTC
. | TRBJ2-7 | TRBV20-1 | TRBD1 | CSAGQDYEQYF | TGCAGTGCGGGACAGGACTACGAGCAGTACTTC
. | TRBJ1-5 | TRBV5-6 | . | CASSSGTYNQPQHF | TGTGCCAGCAGCTCCGGGACATACAATCAGCCCCAGCATTTT
. | TRBJ2-3 | TRBV6-5 | . | CASRRDTQYF | TGTGCCAGCAGGAGGGATACGCAGTATTTT
. | TRBJ1-1 | TRBV10-1 | TRBD1 | CASSRGQGAEAFF | TGCGCCAGCTCCAGAGGACAGGGTGCTGAAGCTTTCTTT
. | TRBJ2-6 | TRBV27 | . | CASRLQFSGANVLTF | TGTGCCAGCAGGCTTCAGTTCTCTGGGGCCAACGTCCTGACTTTC
. | TRBJ1-3 | TRBV7-9 | . | CASSESGHSGNTIYF | TGTGCCAGCAGCGAATCAGGCCACTCTGGAAACACCATATATTTT
. | TRBJ1-1 | TRBV5-1 | . | CASSLDDPAGTEAFF | TGCGCCAGCAGCTTGGATGACCCTGCGGGGACTGAAGCTTTCTTT
once | TRBJ1-2 | TRBV28 | TRBD1 | CASSLALSGGVYGYTF | TGTGCCAGCAGTTTAGCTTTATCAGGGGGCGTATATGGCTACACCTTC
. | TRBJ1-1 | TRBV6-5 | . | CASSPWEVDTEAFF | TGTGCCAGCAGCCCCTGGGAGGTCGACACTGAAGCTTTCTTT
. | TRBJ2-2 | TRBV29-1 | TRBD1 | CSVPRRGQGAAGELFF | TGCAGCGTTCCCCGTAGGGGGCAGGGGGCCGCCGGGGAGCTGTTTTTT